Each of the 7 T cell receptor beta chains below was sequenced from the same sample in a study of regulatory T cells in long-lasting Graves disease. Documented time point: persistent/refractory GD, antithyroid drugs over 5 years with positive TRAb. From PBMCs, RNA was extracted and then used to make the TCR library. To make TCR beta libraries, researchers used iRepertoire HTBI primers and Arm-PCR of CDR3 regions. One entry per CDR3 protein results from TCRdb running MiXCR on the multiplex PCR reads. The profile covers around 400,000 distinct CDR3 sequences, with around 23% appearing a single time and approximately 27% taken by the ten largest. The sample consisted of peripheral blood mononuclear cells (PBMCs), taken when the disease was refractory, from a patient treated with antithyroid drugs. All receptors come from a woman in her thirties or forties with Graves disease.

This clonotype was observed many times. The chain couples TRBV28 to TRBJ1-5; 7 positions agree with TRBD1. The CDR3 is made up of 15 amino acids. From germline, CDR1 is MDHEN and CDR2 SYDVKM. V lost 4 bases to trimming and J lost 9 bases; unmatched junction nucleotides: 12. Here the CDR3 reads CASSSQDRAARPQHF. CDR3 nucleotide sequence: TGTGCCAGCAGTTCCCAAGACAGGGCGGCTAGGCCCCAGCATTTT.

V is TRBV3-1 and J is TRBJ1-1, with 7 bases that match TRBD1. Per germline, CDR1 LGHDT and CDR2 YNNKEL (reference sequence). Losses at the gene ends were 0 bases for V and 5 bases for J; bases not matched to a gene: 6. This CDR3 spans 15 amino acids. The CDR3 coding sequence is TGTGCCAGCAGCCAAGATCTTGACAGGGAAACTGAAGCTTTCTTT. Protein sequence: CASSQDLDRETEAFF.

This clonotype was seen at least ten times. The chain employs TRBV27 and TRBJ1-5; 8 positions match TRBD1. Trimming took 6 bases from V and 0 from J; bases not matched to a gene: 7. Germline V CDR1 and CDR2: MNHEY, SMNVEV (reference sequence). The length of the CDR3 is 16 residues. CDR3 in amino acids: CASRPGTGLSNQPQHF. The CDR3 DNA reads TGTGCCAGCAGGCCCGGGACAGGCCTTAGCAATCAGCCCCAGCATTTT.

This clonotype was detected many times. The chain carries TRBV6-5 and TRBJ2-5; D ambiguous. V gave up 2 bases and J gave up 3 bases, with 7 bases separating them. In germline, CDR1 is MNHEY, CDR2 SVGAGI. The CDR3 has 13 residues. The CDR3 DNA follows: TGTGCCAGCAGTTACAACGGAAAAGAGACCCAGTACTTC. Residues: CASSYNGKETQYF.

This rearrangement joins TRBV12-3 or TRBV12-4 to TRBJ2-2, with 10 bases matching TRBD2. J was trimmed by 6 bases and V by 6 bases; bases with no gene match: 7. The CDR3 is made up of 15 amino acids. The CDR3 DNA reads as TGTGCCAGCAGGCAGAGCGGGAGGGCGGCCGGGGAGCTGTTTTTT. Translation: CASRQSGRAAGELFF.

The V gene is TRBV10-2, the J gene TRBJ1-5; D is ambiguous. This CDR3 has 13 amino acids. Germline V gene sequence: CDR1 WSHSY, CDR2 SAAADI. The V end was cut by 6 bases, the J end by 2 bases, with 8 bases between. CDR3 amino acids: CASRDGGNQPQHF. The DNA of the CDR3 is TGCGCCAGCAGGGACGGGGGCAATCAGCCCCAGCATTTT.

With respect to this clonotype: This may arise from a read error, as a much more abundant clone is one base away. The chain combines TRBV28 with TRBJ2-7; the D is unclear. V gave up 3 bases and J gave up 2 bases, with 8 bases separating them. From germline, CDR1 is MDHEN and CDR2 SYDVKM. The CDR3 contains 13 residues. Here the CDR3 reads CASSFVNPYEQYF. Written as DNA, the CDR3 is TGTGCCAGCAGTTTCGTAAATCCCTACGAGCAGTACTTC.